These 3 T cell receptor beta chains were all obtained from the same sample, sequenced in a study of T-cell memory formation after mild COVID-19. TCRdb redid the calling of the 5' RACE reads with MiXCR, one entry per CDR3 protein. The sample consists of about 290,000 distinct CDR3 sequences, around 15% of them appearing once. Sequencing was carried out using PBMCs or a T cell subset sorted from them (not recorded which). The receptor source for this set is a man aged 18-30 years who had mild COVID-19 (a few samples of this study predate the infection). Cell type and time point are not known.

In its sample, this clonotype was seen a few times. The chain is built from TRBV29-1 and TRBJ2-5; the D call may be TRBD1 or TRBD2 (5 bases each). Germline CDR1 is SQVTM and CDR2 is ANQGSEA. V was clipped by 6 bases and J by 5 bases, with 22 bases between them. The CDR3 runs 15 residues. The CDR3 is CSVSRGLATMETQYF. The DNA for the CDR3 is TGCAGCGTGTCAAGGGGTCTAGCCACGATGGAGACCCAGTACTTC.

The chain is built from TRBV18 and TRBJ1-4; unclear D gene. There are 14 residues in the CDR3. V was clipped by 6 bases and J by 8 bases, with 16 bases between them. The germline gives CDR1 KGHSH, CDR2 LQKENI. The CDR3, as DNA: TGTGCCAGCTCGAGCATGGCGAAAGGGGAAAAACTGTTTTTT. It encodes CASSSMAKGEKLFF.

This clonotype was seen many times. This chain links TRBV11-2 with TRBJ2-1; D gene unclear. The CDR3 has 17 residues. Per germline, CDR1 SGHAT and CDR2 FQNNGV. Trimming left V 5 bases short and J 0 bases short, with 17 bases between. As DNA, the CDR3 is TGTGCCAGCAGCCTATCCAGCTCCGGGTCCTCCTACAATGAGCAGTTCTTC. Encoded protein: CASSLSSSGSSYNEQFF.